The following is a TCR beta chain sequence with its context. In the authors' workflow: Cell counts per sample came from amplifying reference gene primers. Clones were sequenced by immunoSEQ multiplex PCR, and TCRdb holds only the in-frame ones, with some missing. D and trimming were read from the DNA, whereas the V and J calls and clone size are those reported in that table. This sample has approximately 94,000 clones, with 80% found just once. This entry belongs to a study of blood T cell repertoires in COVID-19. Background on the study: Samples taken during acute and convalescent COVID-19 were collected in the United States, Italy and Spain. PBMCs, B-cell-depleted T cells, or T cells provided the cDNA or gDNA that made up the material.

The CDR3 has 15 amino acids. Per the germline V gene, CDR1 is MNHNY and CDR2 is SVGAGI (reference sequence). With V trimmed by 5 bases and J by 5 bases, 9 bases remained unmatched. The sequenced sample was peripheral blood. The sequence was collected from a woman in her seventies with acute or convalescent COVID-19. The chain joins TRBV6-6 to TRBJ2-5; 9 bases align to TRBD2. The CDR3 is CASSTSAGGPETQYF. In DNA form, the CDR3 reads TGTGCCAGCAGTACGAGTGCGGGGGGGCCGGAGACCCAGTACTTC.